This T cell receptor (beta chain) emerged from a study of blood T cell repertoires in COVID-19 (dated by TCRdb to 2020 to 2021). Study-level background: Samples covering the acute and convalescent phases of COVID-19 were provided by collaborators in the United States, Italy and Spain. A de-identified subject ID, COVID-19 status, age in years and sex were almost always included in the sample metadata. The prospective study material was composed of cDNA or gDNA derived from T cells, B-cell-depleted T cells, or PBMCs. The repertoires were released in a freely available public database meant as a resource for research on the immune response to SARS-CoV-2. The samples were drawn from two sources: the first 160 participants of the ongoing ImmuneRACE study, and some 1,300 subjects contributed by 6 global collaborators. Where HLA class I and class II types were available, the types were taken from metadata supplied by the sample provider, not from assay-based typing. Subjects who had been exposed to COVID-19, were actively infected with it, or had recovered from it provided the deeply sampled blood TCRbeta repertoires that made up the dataset. Results the study describes overall, beyond this receptor: Clinical and demographic metadata were provided uncurated, with the amount varying by source and participant.

Points on this clone: Its antigen is not yet known. No quality values exist for individual bases; no much larger clone is one base distant.

Another Seattle source contributed samples from volunteer blood donors who had recovered from COVID-19. Whole blood was collected in K2EDTA tubes by collaborating institutions according to the institutions' own protocols. For TCRbeta analysis, collaborator samples were shipped as frozen whole blood, as isolated PBMCs, or as DNA extracted from either sample type. TCRbeta CDR3 regions were amplified from genomic DNA using the immunoSEQ Assay, a bias-controlled multiplex PCR. On the authors' methods: Nucleated cell counts per sample were estimated from amplification of reference gene primers within the assay. To quantify the absolute abundance of each unique TCRbeta CDR3 rearrangement, sequence reads were collapsed and filtered. For each sample, productive Simpson clonality was calculated by taking the square root of Simpson's diversity index across productive rearrangements. Sourced from immuneACCESS, this table was stored by TCRdb with only in-frame sequences that have V and J called. A share of the clones is absent; for the studies checked, an unresolved V gene accounts for under half, and the remainder has no known explanation. Clone size and the V and J calls come from that table; the DNA yielded D and trimming. A total of roughly 250,000 clones appear in this sample, 75% to 90% of them only once. The leading ten clones occupy 7.2% of the sample.

This TCR derives from a man between 60 and 75 years old who had recovered from COVID-19. Sequencing was carried out using peripheral blood.

The DNA is TGTGCCAGCAGCTTAGCCGGACAGGGGGCAAAACTGTTTTTT. It specifies CASSLAGQGAKLFF. The V and J segments used are TRBV13 and TRBJ1-4, with 11 central nucleotides matching TRBD1. Reading the germline V gene (reference sequence) gives CDR1 PRHDT and CDR2 FYEKMQ. The V end gives up 1 base and the J end 10 bases, leaving 2 bases in the junction not matched to a gene. CDR3 length: 14 amino acids, cysteine to phenylalanine. The CDR3 DNA has 42 bases and is translated from base 1.